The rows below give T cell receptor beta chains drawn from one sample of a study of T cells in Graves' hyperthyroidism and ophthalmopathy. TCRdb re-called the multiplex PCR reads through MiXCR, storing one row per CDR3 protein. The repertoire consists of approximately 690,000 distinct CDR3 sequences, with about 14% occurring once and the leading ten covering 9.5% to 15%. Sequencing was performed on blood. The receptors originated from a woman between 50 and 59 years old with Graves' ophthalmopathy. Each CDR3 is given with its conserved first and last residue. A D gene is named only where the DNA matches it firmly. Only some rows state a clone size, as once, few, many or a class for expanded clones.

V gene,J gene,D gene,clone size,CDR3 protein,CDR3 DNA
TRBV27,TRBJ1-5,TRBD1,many,CASSFRWAGQDNQPQHF,TGTGCCAGCAGTTTTAGGTGGGCTGGACAGGACAATCAGCCCCAGCATTTT
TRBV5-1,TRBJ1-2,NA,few,CASTETLGGYTF,TGCGCCAGCACGGAGACCCTAGGTGGCTACACCTTC
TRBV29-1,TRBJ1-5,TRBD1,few,CSVGGGQQPQHF,TGCAGCGTTGGAGGGGGACAGCAGCCCCAGCATTTT
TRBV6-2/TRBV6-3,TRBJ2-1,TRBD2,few,CASTRAGLNSYNEQFF,TGTGCCAGCACCAGAGCGGGACTTAACTCCTACAATGAGCAGTTCTTC
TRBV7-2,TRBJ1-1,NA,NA,CASSFGEGEAFF,TGTGCCAGCAGCTTCGGGGAGGGTGAAGCTTTCTTT
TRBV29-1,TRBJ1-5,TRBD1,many,CSVKTGDGQPQHF,TGCAGCGTAAAGACAGGGGACGGGCAGCCCCAGCATTTT
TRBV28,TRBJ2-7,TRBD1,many,CASSFGTGRYEQYF,TGTGCCAGCAGTTTCGGGACAGGGCGGTACGAGCAGTACTTC
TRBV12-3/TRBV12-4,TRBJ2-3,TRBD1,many,CASSSGQSRSDTQYF,TGTGCCAGCAGTTCGGGACAGTCCCGTTCAGATACGCAGTATTTT
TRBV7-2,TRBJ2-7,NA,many,CASSPYQGYEQYF,TGTGCCAGCAGTCCATATCAAGGATACGAGCAGTACTTC
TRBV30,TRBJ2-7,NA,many,CAWSVGRGPYEQYF,TGTGCCTGGAGTGTGGGTCGGGGACCCTACGAGCAGTACTTC
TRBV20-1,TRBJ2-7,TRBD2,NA,CNAREGPTYEQYF,TGCAATGCTAGGGAGGGGCCAACCTACGAGCAGTACTTC
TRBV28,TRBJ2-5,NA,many,CATVAWGPQETQYF,TGTGCCACCGTGGCCTGGGGACCCCAAGAGACCCAGTACTTC
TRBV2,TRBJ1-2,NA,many,CASRLMGYGYTF,TGTGCCAGCAGGTTGATGGGCTATGGCTACACCTTC
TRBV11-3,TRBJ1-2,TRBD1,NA,CASRGAGTGTYGYTF,TGTGCCAGCAGGGGAGCCGGGACAGGGACCTATGGCTACACCTTC
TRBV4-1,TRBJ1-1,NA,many,CASSLHLGRAEAFF,TGCGCCAGCAGCCTTCACTTGGGGAGGGCTGAAGCTTTCTTT
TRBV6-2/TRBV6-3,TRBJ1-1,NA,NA,CANSVDRNTEAFF,TGTGCCAACAGTGTAGACAGGAACACTGAAGCTTTCTTT
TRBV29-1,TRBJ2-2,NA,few,CSVAGTIGPGELFF,TGCAGCGTTGCCGGGACAATCGGCCCCGGGGAGCTGTTTTTT